Only one count was recorded for the clone carrying this T cell receptor beta chain. The ends were cut back, 2 bases at V and 8 bases at J, with 9 bases in the middle. This CDR3 is built from 13 residues. Germline lookup yields CDR1 LNHDA and CDR2 SQIVND (reference sequence). Study processing details: Reference gene primer amplification in the assay estimated nucleated cell counts. Repertoires were generated with immunoSEQ multiplex PCR, while TCRdb's copy carries only in-frame clones and drops some. That table gives V, J and clone size, and the DNA gave D and trimming. The table lists 150,000 or so clones, approximately 93% of them singletons. The entry originates in a study of blood T cell repertoires in COVID-19. As for the study in general: Sources were T cells, B-cell-depleted T cells, or PBMCs; the material itself was cDNA or gDNA.

Enrolment of Seattle patients took place during active infection, and they were followed longitudinally. Input material: peripheral blood. This receptor was obtained from a woman aged 55-70 years with COVID-19, enrolled during active disease. This chain links TRBV19 with TRBJ1-4; no clear D. In DNA, the CDR3 is TGTGCCAGTAGTATACTCGCGGCAGAAAAACTGTTTTTT. This sequence encodes CASSILAAEKLFF.